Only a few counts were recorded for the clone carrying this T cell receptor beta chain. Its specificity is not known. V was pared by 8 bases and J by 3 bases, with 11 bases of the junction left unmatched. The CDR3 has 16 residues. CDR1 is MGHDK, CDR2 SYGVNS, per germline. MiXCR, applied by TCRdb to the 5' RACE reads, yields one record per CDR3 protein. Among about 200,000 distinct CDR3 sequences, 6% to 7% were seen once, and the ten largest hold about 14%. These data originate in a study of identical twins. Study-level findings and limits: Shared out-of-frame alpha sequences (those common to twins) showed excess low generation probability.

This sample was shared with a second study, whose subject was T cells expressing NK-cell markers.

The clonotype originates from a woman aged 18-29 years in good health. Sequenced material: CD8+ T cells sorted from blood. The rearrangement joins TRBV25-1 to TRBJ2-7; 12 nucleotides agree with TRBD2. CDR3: CASRASGRGGFYEQYF. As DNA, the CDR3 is TGTGCCAGCCGGGCTAGCGGGAGGGGAGGGTTCTACGAGCAGTACTTC.